Listed below are T cell receptor beta chains from one sample, sequenced in a study of cytotoxic CD8 clonotypes in ibrutinib-treated CLL. The table came from immunoSEQ multiplex PCR; TCRdb's copy has only in-frame clones and leaves some out. The repertoire holds 130,000 or so clones, with approximately 75% as singletons. The sample consisted of PBMCs, taken after 12 months of ibrutinib treatment. The receptors come from a human donor with chronic lymphocytic leukemia. Both conserved end residues are part of each CDR3. The D gene is left open where the match is weak. Clone size is stated in some rows and not others, as once, few, many or a class when expanded.

d_call | j_call | v_call | clone_size | cdr3_aa | cdr3_nt
NA | TRBJ2-7 | TRBV7-9 | NA | CASSLGVAGEQYF | TGTGCCAGCAGCTTGGGAGTGGCGGGCGAGCAGTACTTC
TRBD1 | TRBJ1-1 | TRBV28 | NA | CASRKPGTGGFEAFF | TGTGCCAGCAGAAAACCCGGGACAGGGGGCTTTGAAGCTTTCTTT
TRBD2 | TRBJ2-3 | TRBV7-8 | NA | CASSLAERGWADTQYF | TGTGCCAGCAGCTTAGCGGAGCGGGGGTGGGCAGATACGCAGTATTTT
NA | TRBJ1-2 | TRBV19 | NA | CASSMGLLSGGYTF | TGTGCCAGTAGTATGGGACTCCTATCGGGTGGCTACACCTTC
TRBD1 | TRBJ1-3 | TRBV11-2 | NA | CASSQRTGAGNTIYF | TGTGCCAGCAGCCAGAGGACAGGGGCTGGAAACACCATATATTTT
NA | TRBJ1-1 | TRBV7-9 | NA | CASSLQAEAFF | TGTGCCAGCAGCCTCCAAGCTGAAGCTTTCTTT
NA | TRBJ2-1 | TRBV2 | NA | CASSAGGVVTEQFF | TGTGCCAGCAGTGCAGGGGGGGTGGTGACTGAGCAGTTCTTC
NA | TRBJ1-1 | TRBV5-4 | NA | CASSLAPGLLNTEAFF | TGTGCCAGCAGCTTGGCCCCAGGGCTTCTGAACACTGAAGCTTTCTTT
TRBD2 | TRBJ2-7 | TRBV9 | once | CASSWREVDEQYF | TGTGCCAGCAGCTGGCGGGAGGTAGACGAGCAGTACTTC
NA | TRBJ2-1 | TRBV6-5 | NA | CASSYSTEYNEQFF | TGTGCCAGCAGTTACTCGACGGAATACAATGAGCAGTTCTTC
TRBD1 | TRBJ2-3 | TRBV15 | few | CATSRDRGGTDTQYF | TGTGCCACCAGCAGGGACAGGGGGGGCACAGATACGCAGTATTTT
NA | TRBJ1-2 | TRBV5-5 | NA | CASSFGGQYGYTF | TGTGCCAGCAGCTTCGGGGGGCAGTATGGCTACACCTTC
NA | TRBJ1-4 | TRBV7-2 | NA | CASSTAWGSEKLFF | TGTGCCAGCAGCACGGCCTGGGGGAGTGAAAAACTGTTTTTT
NA | TRBJ2-5 | TRBV5-1 | NA | CASSLQETQYF | TGCGCCAGCAGCCTACAAGAGACCCAGTACTTC
NA | TRBJ2-1 | TRBV30 | NA | CAWSQGSSSYNEQFF | TGTGCCTGGAGCCAGGGAAGTAGCTCCTACAATGAGCAGTTCTTC
TRBD1 | TRBJ1-5 | TRBV5-5 | NA | CASSLGQASNQPQHF | TGTGCCAGCAGCCTAGGACAGGCCTCCAATCAGCCCCAGCATTTT
TRBD1 | TRBJ2-7 | TRBV11-3 | NA | CASSPGQSYEQYF | TGTGCCAGCAGCCCGGGACAGTCCTACGAGCAGTACTTC
NA | TRBJ1-5 | TRBV10-2 | once | CASSKGGVNSNQPQHF | TGCGCCAGCAGTAAAGGGGGTGTAAATAGCAATCAGCCCCAGCATTTT
NA | TRBJ1-1 | TRBV19 | NA | CASSMLPLNTEAFF | TGTGCCAGTAGTATGCTCCCTCTGAACACTGAAGCTTTCTTT
TRBD1 | TRBJ2-5 | TRBV28 | NA | CASSTGQARYQETQYF | TGTGCCAGCAGTACCGGACAGGCCAGGTACCAAGAGACCCAGTACTTC
TRBD1 | TRBJ1-2 | TRBV7-2 | NA | CASQGQINYGYTF | TGTGCCAGCCAGGGACAGATAAACTATGGCTACACCTTC
TRBD1 | TRBJ2-7 | TRBV28 | NA | CASSLSTDRAYEQYF | TGTGCCAGCAGTTTATCTACGGACAGGGCCTACGAGCAGTACTTC
NA | TRBJ2-5 | TRBV11-2 | once | CASSLVGIQETQYF | TGTGCCAGCAGCTTAGTCGGAATCCAAGAGACCCAGTACTTC